A single T cell receptor (beta chain) is shown here with its context. Its antigen is undetermined. CDR1 and CDR2 (germline): SGHVS, FQNEAQ. Trimming took 2 bases from V and 0 from J, leaving 11 bases between them. This CDR3 is 16 amino acids long. The data belong to a study of siplizumab effects on memory and regulatory T cells. Study-wide results and limits: Siplizumab, the agent tested, significantly reduced alloreactive sequences traceable to unstimulated CD4+ memory cells. Naive T cells looked more diverse than memory cells and looked like major alloresponse contributors. Proliferating clones, CD4+ or CD8+, lacked an assignable naive or memory phenotype in roughly 75-96% of cases. Unstimulated subsets captured only a minor fraction of alloreactive clones.

The method was immunoSEQ multiplex PCR; TCRdb's version includes in-frame clones alone and lacks a portion of them. This table has about 70,000 clones, 80% to 90% appearing once. This chain joins TRBV7-8 and TRBJ1-5; unclear D gene. The TCR originated in a human donor in good health. Input material: Tregs sorted from blood. CDR3 coding DNA: TGTGCCAGCAGCTTAAAAGGTGGCGGTAGCAATCAGCCCCAGCATTTT. This translates into CASSLKGGGSNQPQHF.